This entry lists 19 T cell receptor beta chains sequenced from one sample in a study of blood T cell repertoires in COVID-19. Clones were sequenced by immunoSEQ multiplex PCR, and TCRdb holds only the in-frame ones, with some missing. Here the sample spans about 280,000 clones, 65% to 90% being singletons. Sequencing was carried out using peripheral blood. The receptor set was obtained from a man aged 45-60 years with active or convalescent COVID-19.

The gene calls are TRBV6-5 and TRBJ2-1; 11 bases align to TRBD2. The V gene end was trimmed by 4 bases and the J gene end by 4 bases; junction bases not matched to a gene: 3. CDR1 and CDR2 (germline): MNHEY, SVGAGI. There are 15 residues in the CDR3. The CDR3 coding sequence is TGTGCCAGCAGTTGGGGACTAGCGGATTACAATGAGCAGTTCTTC. Encoded protein: CASSWGLADYNEQFF.

The V call is TRBV6-5, the J call TRBJ1-2; TRBD1 matches 8 bases. CDR3 size: 14 residues. Germline-derived CDR1 and CDR2 are MNHEY and SVGAGI. Trimming removed 2 bases from V and 7 bases from J; junction bases left unmatched: 6. CDR3 loop: CASSYGQGALGYTF. For the CDR3, the DNA is TGTGCCAGCAGTTACGGGCAGGGGGCGCTTGGCTACACCTTC.

A single count supports this clone. The genes are TRBV10-3 and TRBJ1-5; TRBD1 is a possible D gene (6 bases). The CDR3 is made up of 15 amino acids. Germline V gene sequence: CDR1 ENHRY, CDR2 SYGVKD. The V end lost 4 bases, the J end lost 1 base, and 11 bases lay between the germline ends. CDR3 residues: CAISAGTQSNQPQHF. The CDR3 bases are TGTGCCATCAGTGCGGGGACACAAAGCAATCAGCCCCAGCATTTT.

The rearrangement joins TRBV5-1 to TRBJ1-2, with D hard to call. V lost 4 bases and J lost 6, with 19 bases in between. The length of the CDR3 is 15 residues. In germline, CDR1 is SGHRS, CDR2 YFSETQ. The CDR3 is CASSPEGSSLNGYTF. The CDR3 bases are TGCGCCAGCAGCCCAGAGGGCTCCTCCTTAAATGGCTACACCTTC.

V and J are TRBV27 and TRBJ2-5; the D is unclear. V was trimmed by 3 bases and J by 3 bases, leaving 8 bases between them. Germline V gene data show CDR1 as MNHEY and CDR2 as SMNVEV (reference sequence). This CDR3 contains 13 residues. The CDR3 coding sequence is TGTGCCAGCAGTTTTTCAGGAAAAGAGACCCAGTACTTC. As protein: CASSFSGKETQYF.

This clone was seen only a few times. The chain couples TRBV11-1 to TRBJ2-2; no clear D. This CDR3 region has 16 residues. Germline assignment: CDR1 SGHAT and CDR2 FQDESV (reference sequence). The V and J ends lost 4 bases and 0 bases respectively, with 12 bases between them. CDR3 coding DNA: TGTGCCAGCAGCTCCTACGAGGCCTCGAACACCGGGGAGCTGTTTTTT. Translation: CASSSYEASNTGELFF.

This rearrangement joins TRBV28 to TRBJ2-7, with D possibly matching TRBD2 (6 bases). This CDR3 comprises 14 residues. Per germline, CDR1 MDHEN and CDR2 SYDVKM. With 1 base removed from V and 5 bases from J, the gap between germline ends came to 12 bases. CDR3 DNA sequence: TGTGCCAGCAGTTTATTGTCGGGAGCCCACGAGCAGTACTTC. Translating gives CASSLLSGAHEQYF.

The chain uses TRBV6-1 and TRBJ1-4, with no clear D. The length of the CDR3 is 11 residues. The V and J ends lost 0 bases and 15 bases respectively, with 8 bases between them. Germline-derived CDR1 and CDR2 are MNHNS and SASEGT. For the CDR3, the DNA is TGTGCCAGCAGTGAAGCTGGCAGTTTGTTTTTT. It translates to CASSEAGSLFF.

The CDR3 sequence: CAWSSFRGEGQYF. CDR3 nucleotides: TGTGCCTGGAGCTCTTTCAGGGGAGAAGGGCAGTATTTT. The genes are TRBV30 and TRBJ2-3, with a tentative D call TRBD1 (6 bases). The ends were cut back, 3 bases at V and 11 bases at J, with 18 bases in the middle. CDR1 GTSNPN and CDR2 SVGIG come from the germline V gene (reference sequence). The CDR3 length is 13 residues.

The chain recombines TRBV15 with TRBJ1-2; a weak D match, TRBD1 (5 bases). Germline CDR1 reads LNHNV; CDR2 reads YYDKDF (reference sequence). The CDR3 spans 13 residues. The V and J ends lost 3 bases and 7 bases respectively, with 12 bases between them. The CDR3 sequence is CATSSGGGFGYTF. DNA of the CDR3: TGTGCCACCAGCAGCGGCGGGGGGTTTGGCTACACCTTC.

The chain links TRBV7-2 to TRBJ2-5; TRBD1 is a possible D gene (6 bases). CDR1 is SGHTA and CDR2 is FQGNSA in the germline V gene. This CDR3 has 13 amino acids. V gave up 3 bases and J gave up 4 bases, with 9 bases separating them. The CDR3 coding sequence is TGTGCCAGCAGCTTCAGGGGAAGAGAGACCCAGTACTTC. Its translation is CASSFRGRETQYF.

The chain recombines TRBV7-9 with TRBJ1-4, with a weak D call TRBD1 (6 bases). The CDR3 consists of 13 residues. Trimming took 5 bases from V and 6 from J, leaving 10 bases between them. Germline CDR1 SEHNR, CDR2 FQNEAQ (reference sequence). For the CDR3, the DNA is TGTGCCAGCAGCCGGGACATCGATGAAAAACTGTTTTTT. It translates to CASSRDIDEKLFF.

This sequence joins TRBV3-1 (or the pseudogene TRBV3-2) and TRBJ1-1, with 9 bases matching TRBD1. There are 18 residues in the CDR3. CDR1 and CDR2 (germline): LGHDT, YNNKEL (reference sequence). The V segment lost 2 bases and the J segment 5 bases; nucleotides outside the gene matches: 15. The CDR3 region has the DNA TGTGCCAGCAGCCAACAGAGGCGACAGGGGGGTATGTATACTGAAGCTTTCTTT. Protein: CASSQQRRQGGMYTEAFF.

V gene TRBV7-2 combines with J gene TRBJ2-7; 9 bases line up with TRBD2. Germline trimming cut 2 bases from V and 2 bases from J; bases unmatched to any gene: 1. CDR1 and CDR2 from the germline V gene are SGHTA and FQGNSA. CDR3 length: 14 residues. CDR3 DNA: TGTGCCAGCAGCTTATTAGCGGGAGCCTACGAGCAGTACTTC. Its protein product is CASSLLAGAYEQYF.

The V gene is TRBV10-2, the J gene TRBJ2-1; 7 positions match TRBD1. The V and J ends lost 8 bases and 4 bases, in that order; junction bases with no gene match: 8. Germline loops: CDR1 WSHSY, CDR2 SAAADI. The CDR3 spans 14 residues. CDR3 nucleotides: TGCGCCAGCGGTCCGGGACAGCGATACAATGAGCAGTTCTTC. It specifies CASGPGQRYNEQFF.

This rearrangement joins TRBV7-4 to TRBJ1-5, with 12 nucleotides matching TRBD1. Germline V gene sequence: CDR1 SGHVT, CDR2 SQSDAQ. This CDR3 contains 18 residues. Unmatched junction bases numbered 17, after V lost 5 bases and J lost 9 bases. In DNA form, the CDR3 reads TGTGCCAGCAGCCCCGATCGGGGGGGGGACAGGGGGCGCCTGCCCCAGCATTTT. It translates to CASSPDRGGDRGRLPQHF.

The chain combines TRBV19 with TRBJ1-4, with D tentatively TRBD1 (6 bases). V was cut by 6 bases and J by 10 bases, with 18 bases left in between. The CDR3 length is 14 residues. CDR1 and CDR2 (germline): LNHDA, SQIVND (reference sequence). DNA for the CDR3: TGTGCCAGTAGCCCACCGATGGGGGCAGGAAAACTGTTTTTT. Its translation: CASSPPMGAGKLFF. Using reference TRBV19 and TRBJ1-4 for the parts outside the CDR3, the full variable domain is DGGITQSPKYLFRKEGQNVTLSCEQNLNHDAMYWYRQDPGQGLRLIYYSQIVNDFQKGDIAEGYSVSREKKESFPLTVTSAQKNPTAFYLCASSPPMGAGKLFFGSGTQLSVL.

The chain couples TRBV4-3 to TRBJ2-2; 11 bases are shared with TRBD2. The V gene end was trimmed by 4 bases and the J gene end by 2 bases; junction bases not matched to a gene: 6. The CDR3 is 17 amino acids. Germline CDR1 is LGHNA and CDR2 is YSLEER. CDR3 DNA sequence: TGCGCCAGCAGCCCGGTAGCGGGAGGGTTTAACACCGGGGAGCTGTTTTTT. Translation gives CASSPVAGGFNTGELFF.

This rearrangement joins TRBV5-1 to TRBJ1-1; the match to TRBD1 covers 8 bases. The CDR3 sequence is 15 residues long. Germline assignment: CDR1 SGHRS and CDR2 YFSETQ. Trimming took 3 bases from V and 1 from J; bases not matched to a gene: 5. The CDR3 loop is CASSSRTGKNTEAFF. In DNA form, the CDR3 reads TGCGCCAGCAGCTCGAGGACAGGGAAGAACACTGAAGCTTTCTTT. The entire variable domain, with the rest obtained from reference TRBV5-1 and TRBJ1-1, is as follows: KAGVTQTPRYLIKTRGQQVTLSCSPISGHRSVSWYQQTPGQGLQFLFEYFSETQRNKGNFPGRFSGRQFSNSRSEMNVSTLELGDSALYLCASSSRTGKNTEAFFGQGTRLTVV.